Listed below are T cell receptor beta chains from one sample, sequenced in a study of CD8 T cells in ankylosing spondylitis. MiXCR, run by TCRdb on the 5' RACE reads, gives a single entry per CDR3 protein. The sample yields some 37,000 distinct CDR3 sequences, around 15% seen once. The sequenced sample consisted of synovial fluid, either unsorted or a sorted T cell fraction (not recorded which). Receptors originate from a male donor with ankylosing spondylitis. CDR3s include the opening cysteine and the closing phenylalanine or tryptophan. A D gene is named only where the DNA matches it firmly. The size field is filled for only some rows; it gives once, few, many or a size class.

d_call clone_size j_call v_call cdr3_aa cdr3_nt
- many TRBJ1-5 TRBV6-5 CASRVGGNQPQHF TGTGCCAGCCGGGTTGGGGGCAATCAGCCCCAGCATTTT
- - TRBJ2-7 TRBV20-1 CSAQPDRRTEHPYEQYF TGCAGTGCTCAACCTGACAGGAGAACGGAGCATCCTTACGAGCAGTACTTC
- few TRBJ2-6 TRBV4-3 CASSQESGSGANVLTF TGCGCCAGCAGCCAAGAGAGCGGGTCTGGGGCCAACGTCCTGACTTTC
- - TRBJ2-1 TRBV7-9 CASSFSGYLLDNEQFF TGTGCCAGCAGCTTCTCAGGGTACCTCCTCGACAATGAGCAGTTCTTC
- - TRBJ1-1 TRBV6-1 CASSAGGVSNTEAFF TGTGCCAGCAGTGCCGGGGGAGTATCGAACACTGAAGCTTTCTTT
- few TRBJ2-5 TRBV6-1 CASSGESQETQYF TGTGCCAGCAGTGGGGAGTCCCAAGAGACCCAGTACTTC
TRBD2 many TRBJ2-1 TRBV11-2 CASRGGLAGVHEQFF TGTGCCAGCAGAGGTGGTTTAGCGGGAGTCCATGAGCAGTTCTTC
- few TRBJ2-4 TRBV4-3 CASSPLYKNIQYF TGCGCCAGCAGCCCTCTTTACAAAAACATTCAGTACTTC
- - TRBJ1-5 TRBV6-1 CASSPYHGGRQPQHF TGTGCCAGCAGTCCCTACCACGGAGGCCGTCAGCCCCAGCATTTT
- few TRBJ2-6 TRBV4-1 CASSQNPLSRANVLTF TGCGCCAGCAGCCAAAACCCGCTAAGTCGGGCCAACGTCCTGACTTTC
TRBD1 - TRBJ2-7 TRBV20-1 CSAQNRDREFHEQYF TGCAGTGCTCAGAACCGGGACAGGGAATTCCACGAGCAGTACTTC
- few TRBJ2-3 TRBV21-1 CASTDRAGDADTQYF TGTGCCAGCACCGACAGGGCGGGAGACGCAGATACGCAGTATTTT
- - TRBJ2-5 TRBV4-3 CASSRAPVGASKETQYF TGCGCCAGCAGCCGAGCGCCCGTGGGGGCCTCAAAAGAGACCCAGTACTTC
- - TRBJ2-7 TRBV2 CASSGGYYEQYF TGTGCCAGCAGTGGAGGTTATTACGAGCAGTACTTC
TRBD1 - TRBJ1-1 TRBV4-2 CASSQEGQGMMNTEAFF TGTGCCAGCAGCCAAGAGGGACAGGGGATGATGAACACTGAAGCTTTCTTT
- few TRBJ2-2 TRBV9 CASSPSPPEAGELFF TGTGCCAGCAGCCCTTCCCCTCCAGAGGCCGGGGAGCTGTTTTTT
- - TRBJ2-7 TRBV5-6 CASSQQLLRELPYEQYF TGTGCCAGCTCCCAACAGCTTCTTAGGGAGTTACCCTACGAGCAGTACTTC
- - TRBJ1-1 TRBV20-1 CSAVTGLTEAFF TGCAGTGCTGTAACAGGGTTGACTGAAGCTTTCTTT
- many TRBJ2-3 TRBV27 CASSTPLDGGADTQYF TGTGCCAGCAGTACCCCTTTGGATGGGGGGGCGGATACGCAGTATTTT
- - TRBJ2-7 TRBV28 CTRSLLGGRLNIPYEQYF TGTACCCGCAGTTTATTGGGCGGCAGACTTAATATCCCCTACGAGCAGTACTTC
- - TRBJ1-2 TRBV5-6 CASTVGGHYGYTF TGTGCCAGCACGGTTGGTGGGCACTATGGCTACACCTTC
- many TRBJ1-2 TRBV5-6 CASSSQDHYGYTF TGTGCCAGCAGCTCACAGGACCACTATGGCTACACCTTC
- medium-sized TRBJ1-6 TRBV20-1 CSARSPRPRSSYNSPLHF TGCAGTGCTAGATCCCCGAGACCCAGGAGCTCCTATAATTCACCCCTCCACTTT
- few TRBJ2-3 TRBV27 CASSGIGGRGATDTQYF TGTGCCAGCAGTGGGATCGGGGGCAGGGGGGCGACAGATACGCAGTATTTT
- once TRBJ1-5 TRBV10-2 CASSEFRGSNQPQHF TGCGCCAGCAGTGAGTTCAGGGGAAGCAATCAGCCCCAGCATTTT
- few TRBJ2-1 TRBV5-6 CASSLLNYNEQFF TGTGCCAGCAGCTTGCTGAATTACAATGAGCAGTTCTTC
- many TRBJ1-1 TRBV5-6 CASSLSSQNTEAFF TGTGCCAGCAGCTTGAGCAGCCAGAACACTGAAGCTTTCTTT
- few TRBJ2-7 TRBV11-2 CASSPQGQGPEQYF TGTGCCAGCAGCCCTCAGGGTCAAGGTCCCGAGCAGTACTTC
- - TRBJ2-7 TRBV12-3/TRBV12-4 CASSFGVAAGFTYEQYF TGTGCCAGCAGTTTTGGTGTAGCTGCAGGGTTTACCTACGAGCAGTACTTC
TRBD2 - TRBJ2-7 TRBV7-9 CASSLTSGRYEQYF TGTGCCAGCAGCTTGACTAGCGGGAGGTACGAGCAGTACTTC
- few TRBJ1-3 TRBV7-6 CASSPTRGGNTIYF TGTGCCAGCAGCCCGACCCGAGGGGGAAACACCATATATTTT
- many TRBJ2-3 TRBV29-1 CSVVSDTQYF TGCAGCGTTGTTTCAGATACGCAGTATTTT
- many TRBJ2-7 TRBV7-2 CASSSGSQFDEQYF TGTGCCAGCAGCTCGGGGAGTCAATTCGACGAGCAGTACTTC
- - TRBJ2-2 TRBV24-1 CATSDEGLWNTGELFF TGTGCCACCAGTGACGAGGGACTGTGGAACACCGGGGAGCTGTTTTTT
- many TRBJ2-7 TRBV4-3 CASSQDVGAYEQYF TGCGCCAGCAGCCAAGATGTAGGGGCCTACGAGCAGTACTTC
- many TRBJ2-1 TRBV6-1 CASSEGFGGYEQFF TGTGCCAGCAGTGAAGGGTTCGGGGGCTATGAGCAGTTCTTC
- - TRBJ2-7 TRBV13 CASSLEGDSSYEQYF TGTGCCAGCAGCTTAGAAGGGGATAGCTCCTACGAGCAGTACTTC
- many TRBJ2-7 TRBV6-5 CASSYSGLESNEQYF TGTGCCAGCAGTTACTCCGGCCTAGAATCTAACGAGCAGTACTTC
- few TRBJ1-2 TRBV4-2 CASPTGGRDGYTF TGTGCCAGCCCCACTGGCGGGAGGGATGGCTACACCTTC
TRBD1 many TRBJ1-2 TRBV18 CASLPDREAGGYTF TGTGCCAGCCTCCCGGACAGGGAGGCTGGTGGCTACACCTTC
TRBD2 many TRBJ2-1 TRBV4-2 CASSQDRAGGPDEQFF TGTGCCAGCAGCCAAGATAGGGCGGGAGGGCCCGATGAGCAGTTCTTC
TRBD2 - TRBJ2-3 TRBV24-1 CATSDSWTSGGTDTQYF TGTGCCACCAGTGATTCGTGGACTAGCGGGGGAACAGATACGCAGTATTTT
TRBD1 many TRBJ2-3 TRBV6-1 CASSPTGATDTQYF TGTGCCAGCAGCCCGACAGGGGCCACAGATACGCAGTATTTT
- many TRBJ2-3 TRBV4-3 CASSQDFVGSSDTQYF TGCGCCAGCAGCCAAGATTTTGTCGGGAGTAGTGATACGCAGTATTTT
TRBD1 - TRBJ2-7 TRBV27 CASSLRGRIPYEQYF TGTGCCAGCAGTTTAAGGGGGCGGATACCCTACGAGCAGTACTTC
- - TRBJ1-2 TRBV4-3 CASSQDDYRVGAYGYTF TGCGCCAGCAGCCAAGACGACTACAGGGTAGGGGCGTATGGCTACACCTTC